This TCR beta chain was observed in a study of cytomegalovirus exposure and HLA in healthy donors. Study-level points and caveats: Both high specificity and high sensitivity reportedly marked the classifier's diagnosis of cytomegalovirus status. Rarity marked most TCR sequences, yet some public TCRs occurred in many donors. Subsequent analysis of the approximately 110 validation repertoires found a tendency for first-cohort TCR clusters to co-occur.

The germline V gene has CDR1 MRHNA and CDR2 SNTAGT. CDR3 size: 15 residues. Trimming cost V 4 bases and J 5 bases; bases outside gene matches: 3. This clone has a handful of counts. Its specificity is unknown. Profiling relied on immunoSEQ multiplex PCR, and the TCRdb table lists in-frame clones only, not all of them. This sample has roughly 60,000 clones; 96% occur once, and the top ten carry 0.9% to 1%. The chain carries TRBV6-4 and TRBJ2-2; TRBD2 matches at 11 bases. This TCR came from a man younger than 35 in good health and CMV-seronegative. Sequencing was carried out using PBMCs. CDR3 region: CASSALAGGTGELFF. The DNA for the CDR3 is TGTGCCAGCAGTGCCCTAGCGGGAGGAACCGGGGAGCTGTTTTTT.